Following are 31 T cell receptor beta chains from one sample sequenced in a study of blood T cell repertoires in COVID-19. The assay was immunoSEQ multiplex PCR, and TCRdb's table has in-frame clones only and misses some. Altogether approximately 450,000 clones are present, around 91% being singletons, with the ten largest covering 1% to 1.3%. Sequenced sample: PBMCs or T cells enriched from blood (not recorded which). The receptors come from a man aged 25-45 years who had recovered from COVID-19.

V and J are TRBV10-3 and TRBJ2-7, with 8 bases lining up with TRBD2. CDR3 length equals 12 residues. Germline V CDR1 and CDR2: ENHRY, SYGVKD. Unmatched junction bases numbered 2, after V lost 10 bases and J lost 0 bases. CDR3 DNA: TGTGCCACTGGGACTAGCTCCTACGAGCAGTACTTC. Its translation: CATGTSSYEQYF.

J is TRBJ2-5 and V is TRBV28; TRBD2 aligns across 8 bases. Per the germline V gene, CDR1 is MDHEN and CDR2 is SYDVKM. This CDR3 contains 13 residues. The V segment lost 7 bases and the J segment 5 bases; nucleotides outside the gene matches: 6. CDR3 loop: CASISRGDETQYF. In nucleotides, the CDR3 is TGTGCCAGCATTTCGCGGGGGGATGAGACCCAGTACTTC.

This clone was counted once. The genes are TRBV30 and TRBJ1-6, with D perhaps TRBD1 (6 bases). V was shortened by 5 bases and J by 8 bases, with 10 bases between the two germline ends. CDR1 is GTSNPN and CDR2 is SVGIG in the germline V gene (reference sequence). This CDR3 region has 12 residues. As DNA, the CDR3 is TGTGCCTGGGACAGGCCTTATTCACCCCTCCACTTT. Its translation is CAWDRPYSPLHF.

The chain couples TRBV4-2 to TRBJ2-2; D is unclear. Trimming took 0 bases from V and 6 from J, leaving 5 bases between them. Per the germline V gene, CDR1 is LGHNA and CDR2 is YNFKEQ. CDR3 length: 13 residues. The CDR3 DNA follows: TGTGCCAGCAGCCAAGACTGGCCCGGGGAGCTGTTTTTT. Translating it yields CASSQDWPGELFF.

CDR3 residues: CASSRAGTGNEQYF. As DNA, the CDR3 is TGCGCCAGCAGTCGCGCCGGGACAGGTAACGAGCAGTACTTC. The chain carries TRBV5-1 and TRBJ2-7, with TRBD1 identical over 8 bases. CDR1 and CDR2 (germline): SGHRS, YFSETQ. The length of the CDR3 is 14 residues. Trimming removed 5 bases from V and 5 bases from J; junction bases left unmatched: 9.

This chain connects TRBV5-1 to TRBJ2-7; the match to TRBD2 covers 12 bases. The CDR3 spans 14 residues. The germline gives CDR1 SGHRS, CDR2 YFSETQ. J lost 3 bases, V lost 4 bases, and 2 bases had no gene match. The CDR3 reads CASSEGLAGYEQYF. For the CDR3, the DNA is TGCGCCAGCAGCGAGGGACTAGCGGGCTACGAGCAGTACTTC.

This rearrangement joins TRBV11-2 to TRBJ2-3, with 14 bases aligning to TRBD2. Per germline, CDR1 SGHAT and CDR2 FQNNGV. Trimming at V came to 5 bases and at J to 3 bases, leaving 13 bases not matched to a gene. The CDR3 totals 19 residues. CDR3 amino acids: CASSRIGTSGSLVTDTQYF. CDR3 DNA sequence: TGTGCCAGCAGCCGGATAGGGACTAGCGGGAGCTTAGTAACAGATACGCAGTATTTT.

The chain carries TRBV11-2 and TRBJ2-7; 8 bases fit TRBD1. The CDR3 spans 12 residues. The V gene end was trimmed by 6 bases and the J gene end by 9 bases; junction bases not matched to a gene: 7. Germline V lookup: CDR1 SGHAT, CDR2 FQNNGV. CDR3 residues: CASSLDRAVQYF. CDR3 DNA: TGTGCCAGCAGTTTGGACAGGGCGGTGCAGTACTTC.

The sample holds one count of this clone. V usage is TRBV27 and J usage is TRBJ2-7; perhaps TRBD2 as D (5 bases). This CDR3 is 13 amino acids long. Germline V gene data show CDR1 as MNHEY and CDR2 as SMNVEV (reference sequence). Deletions cut 5 bases from V and 4 bases from J, with 12 bases between. The CDR3 sequence is CASSPPGWYEQYF. The DNA of the CDR3 is TGTGCCAGCAGTCCCCCGGGGTGGTACGAGCAGTACTTC.

The chain recombines TRBV2 with TRBJ1-6; D may be TRBD1 (5 bases). V was shortened by 6 bases and J by 5 bases, with 8 bases between the two germline ends. CDR3 length: 13 residues. Germline V gives CDR1 SNHLY, CDR2 FYNNEI. CDR3 sequence: CASRKTDNSPLHF. In DNA form, the CDR3 reads TGTGCCAGCAGGAAGACAGATAATTCACCCCTCCACTTT.

Here the CDR3 reads CASSYPGAGETQYF. The DNA for the CDR3 is TGTGCCAGCAGTTACCCGGGAGCAGGCGAGACCCAGTACTTC. This chain links TRBV6-2 or TRBV6-3 with TRBJ2-5; D is possibly TRBD2 (6 bases). Trimming pared 2 bases from V and 5 bases from J, leaving 12 bases between. CDR1 is MNHEY and CDR2 is SVGEGT in the germline V gene. The CDR3 runs 14 residues.

This clone showed up just once. Within the sample, other DNA sequences also encode this same CDR3. V usage is TRBV3-1 (or the pseudogene TRBV3-2) and J usage is TRBJ1-1; D uncertain. Germline V CDR1 and CDR2: LGHDT, YNNKEL (reference sequence). The CDR3 has 12 residues. V lost 1 base to trimming and J lost 3 bases, with 3 bases between them. The CDR3 DNA is TGTGCCAGCAGCCAAGTCGACACTGAAGCTTTCTTT. Translating gives CASSQVDTEAFF.

This clone was observed a single time. The rearrangement joins TRBV7-9 to TRBJ2-7, with 7 positions matching TRBD1. There are 12 residues in the CDR3. Germline values: CDR1 SEHNR, CDR2 FQNEAQ (reference sequence). The V gene end was trimmed by 5 bases and the J gene end by 7 bases; junction bases not matched to a gene: 5. Written as DNA, the CDR3 is TGTGCCAGCAGCCAAAACAGGGGAGAGCAGTACTTC. Protein: CASSQNRGEQYF.

The chain is built from TRBV2 and TRBJ1-5; a weak D match, TRBD1 (5 bases). The germline V gene encodes CDR1 SNHLY and CDR2 FYNNEI. The CDR3 covers 15 residues. Trimming cost V 4 bases and J 6 bases, with 16 bases left between them. CDR3 protein: CASSGSAGWSQPQHF. The DNA of the CDR3 is TGTGCCAGCAGTGGGTCGGCAGGGTGGAGTCAGCCCCAGCATTTT.

Regarding this clone: The sample contains more than one DNA sequence encoding this CDR3. The V gene is TRBV18, the J gene TRBJ2-2; D gene unclear. CDR1 is KGHSH, CDR2 LQKENI, per germline. This CDR3 comprises 11 residues. The V and J ends lost 3 bases and 6 bases respectively, with 2 bases between them. DNA for the CDR3: TGTGCCAGCTCACCCTCCGGGGAGCTGTTTTTT. Protein: CASSPSGELFF.

The chain combines TRBV28 with TRBJ1-6; 8 bases line up with TRBD1. Per germline, CDR1 MDHEN and CDR2 SYDVKM. The CDR3 length is 13 residues. With V trimmed by 7 bases and J by 8 bases, 4 bases remained unmatched. In nucleotides, the CDR3 is TGTGCCAGCATTACAGGGGGGCATTCACCCCTCCACTTT. This translates into CASITGGHSPLHF.

The chain is built from TRBV11-2 and TRBJ2-5; 7 bases align to TRBD1. This CDR3 region has 15 residues. CDR1 and CDR2 from the germline V gene are SGHAT and FQNNGV. V gave up 5 bases and J gave up 5 bases; unmatched junction bases: 11. This CDR3 is CASSPEPGQYETQYF. As DNA, the CDR3 is TGTGCCAGCAGCCCTGAGCCGGGACAGTACGAGACCCAGTACTTC.

V is TRBV7-6 and J is TRBJ1-5; D may be TRBD1 (6 bases). CDR1 SGHVS and CDR2 FNYEAQ come from the germline V gene. The CDR3 contains 15 residues. The V end was cut by 1 base, the J end by 7 bases, with 14 bases between. The CDR3 nucleotides read TGTGCCAGCAGCTTAGAGCGGGGGCCGGGGCAGCCCCAGCATTTT. It specifies CASSLERGPGQPQHF. The variable domain in full, completed from reference TRBV7-6 and TRBJ1-5, reads GAGVSQSPRYKVTKRGQDVALRCDPISGHVSLYWYRQALGQGPEFLTYFNYEAQQDKSGLPNDRFSAERPEGSISTLTIQRTEQRDSAMYRCASSLERGPGQPQHFGDGTRLSIL.

The J gene is TRBJ2-2, the V gene TRBV7-8, with 14 bases matching TRBD2. The germline V gene encodes CDR1 SGHVS and CDR2 FQNEAQ. The length of the CDR3 is 18 residues. Unmatched junction bases numbered 12, after V lost 5 bases and J lost 7 bases. CDR3 coding DNA: TGTGCCAGCAGCCGCTACGGGACTAGCGGGAGTTTCGGCGGGGAGCTGTTTTTT. Protein product: CASSRYGTSGSFGGELFF.

V gene TRBV6-4 combines with J gene TRBJ1-1, with TRBD1 matching 8 bases. V trimming: 1 base; J trimming: 7 bases; junction bases outside the gene matches: 2. The CDR3 runs to 13 residues. Germline CDR1 is MRHNA and CDR2 is SNTAGT. The CDR3 loop is CASSDLQGGEAFF. The CDR3 DNA reads TGTGCCAGCAGTGACTTACAGGGGGGTGAAGCTTTCTTT.

CDR3 residues: CASSSQGEPQHF. CDR3 in DNA: TGTGCCAGCAGTTCACAGGGGGAGCCCCAGCATTTT. The rearrangement joins TRBV28 to TRBJ1-5, with 8 bases identical to TRBD1. The CDR3 runs to 12 residues. The V gene end was trimmed by 4 bases and the J gene end by 8 bases; junction bases not matched to a gene: 1. From germline, CDR1 is MDHEN and CDR2 SYDVKM.

J is TRBJ2-3 and V is TRBV6-2 or TRBV6-3, with a weak D call TRBD2 (5 bases). This CDR3 spans 16 amino acids. Trimming pared 4 bases from V and 2 bases from J, leaving 16 bases between. Germline values: CDR1 MNHEY, CDR2 SVGEGT. The CDR3 nucleotides are TGTGCCAGCAGTTCCGCCCTGAGGGTTACCACAGATACGCAGTATTTT. It encodes CASSSALRVTTDTQYF.

This clone has a single count. V usage is TRBV6-5 and J usage is TRBJ2-7, with D possibly being TRBD2 (5 bases). The CDR3 runs 13 residues. Germline assignment: CDR1 MNHEY and CDR2 SVGAGI. The V end was cut by 6 bases, the J end by 3 bases, with 12 bases between. The CDR3 DNA sequence: TGTGCCAGCAGCCGAGGGTCGGACTACGAGCAGTACTTC. As protein: CASSRGSDYEQYF.

The J gene is TRBJ2-7, the V gene TRBV28; D is unclear. Germline CDR1 MDHEN, CDR2 SYDVKM. V lost 6 bases and J lost 3, with 9 bases in between. The CDR3 covers 12 residues. The CDR3 sequence is CASSLVSYEQYF. The CDR3, as DNA: TGTGCCAGCAGCCTCGTCAGCTACGAGCAGTACTTC.

CDR3 residues: CASSTPSGGREQYF. Here the CDR3 DNA reads TGTGCCAGCAGCACCCCCAGCGGGGGTCGCGAGCAGTACTTC. The chain employs TRBV3-1 (or the pseudogene TRBV3-2) and TRBJ2-7; 8 nucleotides align to TRBD2. The ends lost 5 bases at V and 6 bases at J; junction bases unmatched: 9. CDR1 and CDR2 (germline): LGHDT, YNNKEL (reference sequence). CDR3 length equals 14 residues.

The rearrangement links TRBV28 to TRBJ1-2; 7 bases map to TRBD1. The CDR3 contains 16 residues. Germline V gene sequence: CDR1 MDHEN, CDR2 SYDVKM. Trimming at V came to 6 bases and at J to 2 bases, leaving 12 bases not matched to a gene. This CDR3 is CASSSQQGGMNYGYTF. DNA of the CDR3: TGTGCCAGCAGCTCGCAGCAGGGGGGCATGAACTATGGCTACACCTTC.

CDR3 in DNA: TGTGCCATCAGTGAGTCAGACAGCCGAAACTATGGCTACACCTTC. As protein: CAISESDSRNYGYTF. The rearrangement joins TRBV10-3 to TRBJ1-2, with D tentatively TRBD1 (5 bases). Germline-derived CDR1 and CDR2 are ENHRY and SYGVKD. The V end was cut by 0 bases, the J end by 2 bases, with 10 bases between. The CDR3 totals 15 residues.

The chain's CDR3 is CSGTRTGGTEAFF. The CDR3 DNA sequence: TGCAGCGGAACCCGGACAGGGGGCACTGAAGCTTTCTTT. The chain has TRBV29-1 and TRBJ1-1, with 10 bases fitting TRBD1. The CDR3 has 13 residues. Germline assignment: CDR1 SQVTM and CDR2 ANQGSEA. Trimming cost V 7 bases and J 4 bases; bases outside gene matches: 6.

V is TRBV5-1 and J is TRBJ2-3; 10 nucleotides line up with TRBD2. The CDR3 contains 16 residues. The V gene end was trimmed by 2 bases and the J gene end by 2 bases; junction bases not matched to a gene: 5. The germline CDR1 and CDR2 sequences are SGHRS and YFSETQ. CDR3 sequence reads: CASSLGTSDVTDTQYF. The CDR3 DNA is TGCGCCAGCAGCTTAGGGACTAGCGACGTCACAGATACGCAGTATTTT.

The rearrangement links TRBV3-1 (or the pseudogene TRBV3-2) to TRBJ1-2; possible D gene TRBD1, 5 bases. The CDR3 covers 12 residues. V shed 0 bases and J shed 8 bases, with 7 bases lying between them. The germline gives CDR1 LGHDT, CDR2 YNNKEL (reference sequence). For the CDR3, the DNA is TGTGCCAGCAGCCAAGATAAGGGGGGCTACACCTTC. This codes for CASSQDKGGYTF.

The chain combines TRBV5-6 with TRBJ2-7; no firm D call. The length of the CDR3 is 14 residues. Between the trimmed V and J ends, which lost 0 bases and 4 bases, there was a span of 11 bases. Germline loops: CDR1 SGHDT, CDR2 YYEEEE. CDR3 bases: TGTGCCAGCAGCTTGGTCCCCAGGTGGTACGAGCAGTACTTC. Translating it yields CASSLVPRWYEQYF.